Below, 16 T cell receptor beta chains from the same sample are listed, as sequenced in a study of CD8+CD57+ T cells in acquired aplastic anemia. TCR beta VDJ and CDR3 profiling used genomic DNA as template. MiXCR was run by TCRdb on the reads, yielding one entry per CDR3 protein. The data show fewer than 80,000 distinct CDR3 sequences, roughly 70% seen once. Sequencing was done on patients that had shown CD8+CD57+ cell expansion by flow cytometry. Sequences were obtained from sorted CD4+, CD8+, or CD8+CD57+ T cells (not recorded which) from PBMCs. These receptors all come from a human donor with aplastic anemia.

This clonotype was seen a single time. V and J are TRBV7-2 and TRBJ2-7; the match to TRBD1 covers 9 bases. Germline values: CDR1 SGHTA, CDR2 FQGNSA. CDR3 length: 15 amino acids. V was pared by 4 bases and J by 1 base, with 5 bases of the junction left unmatched. CDR3 nucleotide sequence: TGTGCCAGCAGCTCGCAGACAGGGGGTTCCTACGAGCAGTACTTC. The encoded protein is CASSSQTGGSYEQYF.

This rearrangement joins TRBV7-9 to TRBJ2-1; D gene uncertain. Germline V gene data show CDR1 as SEHNR and CDR2 as FQNEAQ (reference sequence). Between the trimmed V and J ends, which lost 5 bases and 4 bases, there was a span of 9 bases. The CDR3 has 13 amino acids. The CDR3 sequence is CASSATPYNEQFF. The CDR3 nucleotides read TGTGCCAGCAGCGCGACACCTTACAATGAGCAGTTCTTC.

This clonotype was picked up a small number of times. The chain has TRBV10-3 and TRBJ2-1; no definite D call. The CDR3 runs to 16 residues. Germline V gives CDR1 ENHRY, CDR2 SYGVKD. Trimming removed 3 bases at V and 0 bases at J, with 12 bases between. The CDR3 sequence: CAISDKHMSSYNEQFF. The CDR3 nucleotides read TGTGCCATCAGTGATAAGCACATGAGCTCCTACAATGAGCAGTTCTTC.

The genes are TRBV7-8 and TRBJ1-2; 7 nucleotides match TRBD1. The CDR3 has 15 amino acids. Per germline, CDR1 SGHVS and CDR2 FQNEAQ. Trimming cost V 5 bases and J 3 bases; bases outside gene matches: 9. The CDR3 sequence is CASSVPGQIHYGYTF. In DNA form, the CDR3 reads TGTGCCAGCAGCGTGCCGGGACAGATACACTATGGCTACACCTTC.

The V and J genes are TRBV15 and TRBJ2-1; D is uncertain. The CDR3 extends over 12 amino acids. The germline V gene encodes CDR1 LNHNV and CDR2 YYDKDF (reference sequence). V lost 0 bases and J 10 bases, leaving 7 bases between the germline ends. The CDR3 DNA follows: TGTGCCACCAGCAGAGATCTATCGGAGCAGTTCTTC. Residues: CATSRDLSEQFF.

This chain uses TRBV7-8 with TRBJ2-7; no clear D gene. The CDR3 spans 14 residues. V dropped 1 base and J dropped 6 bases, with 13 bases sitting between them. Germline V lookup: CDR1 SGHVS, CDR2 FQNEAQ. The CDR3 region has the DNA TGTGCCAGCAGCTTAGAGAGTTCGTGGGTCGAGCAGTACTTC. It codes for CASSLESSWVEQYF.

In this sample, this clonotype turned up a few times. The chain carries TRBV11-1 and TRBJ2-1; D ambiguous. Trimming pared 4 bases from V and 5 bases from J, leaving 12 bases between. The germline V gene encodes CDR1 SGHAT and CDR2 FQDESV (reference sequence). The CDR3 contains 14 residues. In DNA, the CDR3 is TGTGCCAGCAGCTCCTCCCGGGCGAACAATGAGCAGTTCTTC. Protein: CASSSSRANNEQFF. Combining the CDR3 with reference TRBV11-1 and TRBJ2-1 gives the whole variable domain EAEVAQSPRYKITEKSQAVAFWCDPISGHATLYWYRQILGQGPELLVQFQDESVVDDSQLPKDRFSAERLKGVDSTLKIQPAELGDSAMYLCASSSSRANNEQFFGPGTRLTVL.

The V gene is TRBV12-3 or TRBV12-4, the J gene TRBJ2-1, with D maybe TRBD2 (6 bases). The CDR3 has 15 residues. Trimming removed 4 bases from V and 5 bases from J, with 15 bases in between. In DNA form, the CDR3 reads TGTGCCAGCAGTTGTGACTGGCGGGGAAACAATGAGCAGTTCTTC. Protein sequence: CASSCDWRGNNEQFF.

The genes are TRBV19 and TRBJ2-7, with D possibly being TRBD1 (6 bases). Trimming cost V 9 bases and J 1 base, with 13 bases left between them. This CDR3 has 13 amino acids. From germline, CDR1 is LNHDA and CDR2 SQIVND (reference sequence). The CDR3 bases are TGTGCCAGCACCCAGAGGGGGTCCTACGAGCAGTACTTC. Encoded protein: CASTQRGSYEQYF.

This clonotype was recorded only once. The rearrangement uses TRBV24-1 and TRBJ1-2, with TRBD1 identical over 9 bases. V trimming: 3 bases; J trimming: 8 bases; junction bases outside the gene matches: 9. Germline values: CDR1 KGHDR, CDR2 SFDVKD. The CDR3 consists of 15 residues. The CDR3 DNA reads as TGTGCCACCAGTGATCAAGGGACAGGGAATGGAGGCTACACCTTC. The encoded protein is CATSDQGTGNGGYTF.

CDR3 nucleotide sequence: TGTGCCACCAGCACACAGGGGGCGTGGGGCTACACCTTC. It is translated as CATSTQGAWGYTF. V usage is TRBV24-1 and J usage is TRBJ1-2; TRBD1 matches at 9 bases. The CDR3 covers 13 residues. Looked up from germline, CDR1 is KGHDR and CDR2 is SFDVKD. J was trimmed by 8 bases and V by 7 bases; bases with no gene match: 7.

The chain joins TRBV5-1 to TRBJ2-7; TRBD1 matches 9 bases. Trimming cost V 4 bases and J 2 bases; bases outside gene matches: 7. The CDR3 contains 15 residues. Germline lookup yields CDR1 SGHRS and CDR2 YFSETQ. The CDR3: CASSPNRGRPYEQYF. The CDR3 DNA reads TGCGCCAGCAGCCCGAACAGGGGGCGACCCTACGAGCAGTACTTC.

This clonotype was detected ten times or more. The chain joins TRBV5-4 to TRBJ1-6, with TRBD1 as a possible D gene (6 bases). Trimming pared 2 bases from V and 9 bases from J, leaving 12 bases between. The CDR3 runs 14 residues. Germline values: CDR1 SGHNT, CDR2 YYREEE (reference sequence). The CDR3 reads CASSFAQGTSPLHF. CDR3 nucleotides: TGTGCCAGCAGCTTCGCACAGGGTACTTCACCCCTCCACTTT.

In this sample, this clonotype turned up once. The chain recombines TRBV25-1 with TRBJ2-7; 8 bases map to TRBD1. Looked up from germline, CDR1 is MGHDK and CDR2 is SYGVNS. V lost 3 bases to trimming and J lost 1 base; unmatched junction nucleotides: 5. CDR3 length equals 15 residues. The chain's CDR3 is CASSDSTGGSYEQYF. The CDR3 nucleotides are TGTGCCAGCAGTGACAGTACAGGGGGATCCTACGAGCAGTACTTC.

The V and J genes are TRBV13 and TRBJ1-6; D is ambiguous. CDR1 is PRHDT and CDR2 is FYEKMQ in the germline V gene (reference sequence). CDR3 length equals 15 residues. Trimming removed 6 bases from V and 2 bases from J, with 11 bases in between. The CDR3: CASRIKGAYNSPLHF. DNA of the CDR3: TGTGCCAGCAGGATAAAGGGCGCCTATAATTCACCCCTCCACTTT. Full variable domain (remainder filled in from reference TRBV13 and TRBJ1-6): AAGVIQSPRHLIKEKRETATLKCYPIPRHDTVYWYQQGPGQDPQFLISFYEKMQSDKGSIPDRFSAQQFSDYHSELNMSSLELGDSALYFCASRIKGAYNSPLHFGNGTRLTVT.

This clonotype showed up just a few times. The chain is built from TRBV10-3 and TRBJ2-7; D not certain. Trimming took off 0 bases at V and 2 bases at J, with 8 bases between the two ends. CDR1 is ENHRY, CDR2 SYGVKD, per germline. The CDR3 spans 14 residues. The CDR3 nucleotides read TGTGCCATCAGTGAGTCGATCGGAACCTACGAGCAGTACTTC. Amino acids: CAISESIGTYEQYF.